This TCR beta chain emerged from a study of T cells in Graves' hyperthyroidism and ophthalmopathy. This CDR3 has 14 residues. V was pared by 3 bases and J by 1 base, with 13 bases between. CDR1 is DFQATT and CDR2 is SNEGSKA in the germline V gene (reference sequence). This clonotype was seen only a few times. As yet, its antigen is unknown. Study-wide points: Ophthalmopathy was predicted by the model a median of about six months ahead of onset.

RNA transcripts gave rise to amplified TCR beta CDR3 regions. First-round RT-PCR of the TCR CDR3 relied on the HTBI primer set. TCRdb independently ran MiXCR on the multiplex PCR reads; one entry per CDR3 protein. The table has 300,000 to 400,000 distinct CDR3 sequences, about 18% seen once. V and J are TRBV20-1 and TRBJ2-7, with D hard to call. This receptor was taken from a woman between 45 and 65 years old with Graves' hyperthyroidism. Sequenced sample: blood. The CDR3 sequence: CSASSQKQSYEQYF. Here the CDR3 DNA reads TGCAGTGCTAGCTCGCAGAAACAATCCTACGAGCAGTACTTC.